This entry concerns a single T cell receptor beta chain. Its antigen remains unidentified. The sample comes from a study of identical twins. Study-wide results and limits: Excess twin sharing in beta out-of-frame sequences was weaker.

One entry per CDR3 protein, called by TCRdb with MiXCR from the 5' RACE reads. This table holds under 900,000 distinct CDR3 sequences, 15% to 20% found once. J lost 5 bases, V lost 0 bases, and 4 bases had no gene match. The CDR3 is made up of 15 amino acids. Germline V CDR1 and CDR2: SGDLS, YYNGEE. These sequences were also reported in another study, on T cells expressing NK-cell markers. From that study: CD8+ T cells in more than five donors included dominant NKG2C+ clonotypes at roughly 1.0-7.0%.

This TCR derives from a woman in her late teens or twenties in good health. The J gene is TRBJ2-2, the V gene TRBV9; TRBD1 agrees at 7 bases. The sample was PBMCs. The DNA for the CDR3 is TGTGCCAGCAGCGTAGGAGGGGGCATAACCGGGGAGCTGTTTTTT. This codes for CASSVGGGITGELFF.